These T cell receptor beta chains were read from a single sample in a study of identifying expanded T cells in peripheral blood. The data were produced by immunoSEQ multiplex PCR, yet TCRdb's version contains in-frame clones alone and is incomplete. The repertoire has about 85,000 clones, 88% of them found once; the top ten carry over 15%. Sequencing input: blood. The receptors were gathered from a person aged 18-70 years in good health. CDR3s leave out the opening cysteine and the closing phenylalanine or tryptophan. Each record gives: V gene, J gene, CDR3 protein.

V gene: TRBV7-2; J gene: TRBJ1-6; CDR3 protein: ASSFTGGRSPLH
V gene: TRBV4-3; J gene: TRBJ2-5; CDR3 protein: ASSQGGGTPQETQY
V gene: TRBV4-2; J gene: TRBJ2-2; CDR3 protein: ASSQDDSGPGELF
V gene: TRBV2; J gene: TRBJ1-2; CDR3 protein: ASTSGRGANYGYT
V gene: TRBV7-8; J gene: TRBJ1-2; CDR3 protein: ASSPREGYGYT
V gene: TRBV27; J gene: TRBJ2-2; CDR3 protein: ASSYVLRGRTGELF
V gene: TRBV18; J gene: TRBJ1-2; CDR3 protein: ASSPNRAGRGYT
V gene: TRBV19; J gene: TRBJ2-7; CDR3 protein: ASRGDGSSYEQY
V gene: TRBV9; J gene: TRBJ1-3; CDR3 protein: ASSVGGTSGNTIY
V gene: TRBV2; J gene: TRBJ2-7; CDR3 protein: ASSSGTGSYEQY
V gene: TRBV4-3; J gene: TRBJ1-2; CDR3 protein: ASSQAAGANYGYT
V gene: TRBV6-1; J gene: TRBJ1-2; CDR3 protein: ASSEGASLYGYT
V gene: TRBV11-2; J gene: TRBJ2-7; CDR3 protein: ASSLGRGLGAYEQY
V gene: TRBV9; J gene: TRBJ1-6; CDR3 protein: ASSVAWENSPLH
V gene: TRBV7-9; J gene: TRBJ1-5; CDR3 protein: ASSIANGDQPQH
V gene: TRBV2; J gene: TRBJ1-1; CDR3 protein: ASSTSQGTEAF
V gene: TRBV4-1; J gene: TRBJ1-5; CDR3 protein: ASSQDGNSNQPQH
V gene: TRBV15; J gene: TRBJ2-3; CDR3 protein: ATSRVGVADTQY
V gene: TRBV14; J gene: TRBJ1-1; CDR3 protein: ASSQVRDTEAF
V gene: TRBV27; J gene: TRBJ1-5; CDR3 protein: ASRSGTGEPLSNQPQH
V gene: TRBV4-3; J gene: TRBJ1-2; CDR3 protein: ASSPDGQGLNANYGYT
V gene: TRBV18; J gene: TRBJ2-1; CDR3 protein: ASSPRDLPMVEF
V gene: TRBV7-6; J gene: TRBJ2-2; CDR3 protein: ASSLESSGGTAELF
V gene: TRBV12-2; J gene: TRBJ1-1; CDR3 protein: ASRLKQGAGRSTEAF
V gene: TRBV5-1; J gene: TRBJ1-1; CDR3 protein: ASSLAPQNTEAF
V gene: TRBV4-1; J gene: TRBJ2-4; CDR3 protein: ASSPRAFGGNIQY
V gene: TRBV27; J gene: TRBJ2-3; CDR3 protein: ASSLRVLAGRTDTQY
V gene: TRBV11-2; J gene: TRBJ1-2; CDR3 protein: ASSLYGIYGYT
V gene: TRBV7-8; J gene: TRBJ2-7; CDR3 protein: ASSLELGRTYEQY
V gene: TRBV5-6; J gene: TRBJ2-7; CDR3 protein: ASSLEQGAGEQY
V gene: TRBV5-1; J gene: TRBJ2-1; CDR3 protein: ASSPPSGGGNEQF
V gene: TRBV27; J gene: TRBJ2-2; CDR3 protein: ASSLIWTTGELF
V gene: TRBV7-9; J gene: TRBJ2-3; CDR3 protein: ASSLAMGRTDTQY
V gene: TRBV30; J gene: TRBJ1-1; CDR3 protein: AWNLYQNTEAF